The 30 T cell receptor beta chains in this list originate from one sample, sequenced in a study of T cell repertoires in cytomegalovirus infection. MiXCR was run by TCRdb on the reads, yielding one entry per CDR3 protein. This table has around 170,000 distinct CDR3 sequences, roughly a sixth appearing once. Sequenced material: CD8+ T cells from PBMCs. The receptors stem from a human donor in good health (CMV status not recorded). Some clones in this sample may be carry-over from other donors' samples.

This clonotype has a handful of counts. This sequence joins TRBV6-8 and TRBJ2-3; 9 nucleotides agree with TRBD2. Germline assignment: CDR1 MNHGY and CDR2 SAAAGT. The CDR3 length is 13 residues. The V gene end was trimmed by 7 bases and the J gene end by 8 bases; junction bases not matched to a gene: 7. The CDR3 bases are TGTGCCAGCACCCTAGCGGGAATGGGTACGCAGTATTTT. Translating gives CASTLAGMGTQYF.

This clonotype appeared a few times. The V gene is TRBV6-6, the J gene TRBJ2-7; D remains unclear. The CDR3 sequence is 12 residues long. Trimming removed 6 bases at V and 2 bases at J, with 8 bases between. Looked up from germline, CDR1 is MNHNY and CDR2 is SVGAGI (reference sequence). The CDR3 bases are TGTGCCAGCAGGGTTGATGCCTACGAGCAGTACTTC. This sequence encodes CASRVDAYEQYF.

This chain links TRBV6-8 with TRBJ2-7, with 9 nucleotides matching TRBD2. The CDR3 runs to 15 residues. J lost 2 bases, V lost 2 bases, and 4 bases had no gene match. Per germline, CDR1 MNHGY and CDR2 SAAAGT. CDR3 loop: CASSYPPSGAYEQYF. CDR3 nucleotides: TGTGCCAGCAGTTACCCCCCTAGCGGGGCCTACGAGCAGTACTTC.

The chain recombines TRBV6-1 with TRBJ2-3; no reliable D call. CDR3 length: 15 residues. The ends were cut back, 8 bases at V and 1 base at J, with 16 bases in the middle. Germline loops: CDR1 MNHNS, CDR2 SASEGT. Written as DNA, the CDR3 is TGTGCCAGCGGCGAGGACCCATTGGGCACAGATACGCAGTATTTT. This encodes CASGEDPLGTDTQYF.

The V call is TRBV3-1, the J call TRBJ1-6, with D tentatively TRBD1 (5 bases). Trimming cost V 2 bases and J 9 bases, with 17 bases left between them. CDR3 length equals 16 residues. Germline CDR1 and CDR2: LGHDT and YNNKEL (reference sequence). Here the CDR3 reads CASSQKTRGLVSPLHF. CDR3 bases: TGTGCCAGCAGCCAAAAGACTCGGGGGTTGGTTTCACCCCTCCACTTT. Full variable domain (outside the CDR3, taken from reference TRBV3-1 and TRBJ1-6): DTAVSQTPKYLVTQMGNDKSIKCEQNLGHDTMYWYKQDSKKFLKIMFSYNNKELIINETVPNRFSPKSPDKAHLNLHINSLELGDSAVYFCASSQKTRGLVSPLHFGNGTRLTVT.

This clonotype has more than one count but fewer than ten. The chain employs TRBV20-1 and TRBJ2-7; a weak D match, TRBD2 (5 bases). Germline-derived CDR1 and CDR2 are DFQATT and SNEGSKA (reference sequence). Trimming took 6 bases from V and 3 from J, leaving 15 bases between them. The CDR3 is 13 residues long. In DNA form, the CDR3 reads TGCAGTGCAGAACCGGTGGGAGACTACGAGCAGTACTTC. This codes for CSAEPVGDYEQYF.

In this sample, this clonotype turned up a few times. This rearrangement joins TRBV7-8 to TRBJ2-7, with D unclear. The ends were cut back, 5 bases at V and 0 bases at J, with 14 bases in the middle. This CDR3 contains 15 residues. The germline gives CDR1 SGHVS, CDR2 FQNEAQ. In DNA, the CDR3 is TGTGCCAGCAGCACCCGGGCTCGCGACTCCTACGAGCAGTACTTC. It translates to CASSTRARDSYEQYF.

V and J are TRBV2 and TRBJ1-2; D gene uncertain. This CDR3 contains 15 residues. Trimming left V 8 bases short and J 2 bases short, with 18 bases between. Germline V CDR1 and CDR2: SNHLY, FYNNEI. The CDR3, as DNA: TGTGCCAGCTTGACCCATGACAACGCGAACTATGGCTACACCTTC. The encoded protein is CASLTHDNANYGYTF.

J is TRBJ2-4 and V is TRBV23-1; unclear D gene. TRBV23-1 is sorted into the ORF group, with uncertain function. The CDR3 extends over 12 amino acids. V was shortened by 0 bases and J by 12 bases, with 9 bases between the two germline ends. The CDR3 coding sequence is TGCGCCAGCAGTCAATCGGTGAAGAATCAGTACTTC. Translating it yields CASSQSVKNQYF.

This clonotype showed up just a few times. The rearrangement joins TRBV19 to TRBJ1-2; D not certain. V shed 8 bases and J shed 5 bases, with 9 bases lying between them. CDR3 size: 11 residues. Germline V gene lookup returns CDR1 LNHDA and CDR2 SQIVND (reference sequence). The CDR3 region has the DNA TGTGCCAGTGAAGACGGTTATGGCTACACCTTC. This encodes CASEDGYGYTF.

In its sample, this clonotype was seen a few times. J is TRBJ2-2 and V is TRBV7-9; tentatively, D is TRBD1 (6 bases). The CDR3 is made up of 19 amino acids. CDR1 is SEHNR, CDR2 FQNEAQ, per germline (reference sequence). Trimming shortened V by 2 bases and J by 2 bases, and 21 bases separated the two germline ends. This CDR3 reads CASSLHLIPTGSNTGELFF. DNA of the CDR3: TGTGCCAGCAGCTTACACCTTATCCCGACAGGCTCCAACACCGGGGAGCTGTTTTTT.

This chain links TRBV7-2 with TRBJ1-1, with 7 bases that match TRBD1. The germline CDR1 and CDR2 sequences are SGHTA and FQGNSA. There are 15 residues in the CDR3. The J segment lost 3 bases and the V segment lost 5 bases, leaving 9 bases of the junction unmatched. CDR3 loop: CASSPYPGGDTEAFF. CDR3 in DNA: TGTGCCAGCAGCCCGTACCCAGGGGGAGACACTGAAGCTTTCTTT.

This sequence joins TRBV5-6 and TRBJ2-7; D ambiguous. The V gene lost 0 bases and the J gene lost 3 bases, with 13 bases spanning the gap. There are 15 residues in the CDR3. The germline gives CDR1 SGHDT, CDR2 YYEEEE. The CDR3: CASSLGGSVYYEQYF. The CDR3, as DNA: TGTGCCAGCAGCTTGGGAGGCAGCGTGTACTACGAGCAGTACTTC.

This clonotype was observed a handful of times. This chain connects TRBV6-6 to TRBJ1-1, with D perhaps TRBD1 (5 bases). The V end lost 5 bases, the J end lost 4 bases, and 11 bases lay between the germline ends. This CDR3 region has 13 residues. In germline, CDR1 is MNHNY, CDR2 SVGAGI (reference sequence). The CDR3 bases are TGTGCCAGCAGTGCCTGGGGGGGCACTGAAGCTTTCTTT. Translated, it gives CASSAWGGTEAFF.

A few counts support this clonotype. V usage is TRBV6-6 and J usage is TRBJ2-5, with D tentatively TRBD2 (6 bases). Trimming shortened V by 5 bases and J by 0 bases, and 10 bases separated the two germline ends. Looked up from germline, CDR1 is MNHNY and CDR2 is SVGAGI (reference sequence). The CDR3 runs to 14 residues. The CDR3 DNA reads TGTGCCAGCAGTACGGGAGACCACCAAGAGACCCAGTACTTC. This sequence encodes CASSTGDHQETQYF.

The chain combines TRBV7-8 with TRBJ2-2, with a possible D match to TRBD1 (6 bases). Germline V gene sequence: CDR1 SGHVS, CDR2 FQNEAQ. Trimming pared 6 bases from V and 1 base from J, leaving 15 bases between. The CDR3 sequence is 16 residues long. The CDR3 here is CASRTPGTRNTGELFF. The CDR3 DNA sequence: TGTGCCAGCAGAACCCCCGGGACAAGGAACACCGGGGAGCTGTTTTTT.

V is TRBV19 and J is TRBJ2-7; perhaps D is TRBD1 or TRBD2 (5 bases each). The CDR3 runs to 15 residues. In germline, CDR1 is LNHDA, CDR2 SQIVND (reference sequence). V was clipped by 5 bases and J by 0 bases, with 14 bases between them. This chain's CDR3 is CASSPSEGPSYEQYF. The CDR3 DNA reads TGTGCCAGTAGTCCCTCAGAGGGACCCTCCTACGAGCAGTACTTC.

The gene calls are TRBV6-1 and TRBJ2-7, with 7 bases lining up with TRBD2. Germline assignment: CDR1 MNHNS and CDR2 SASEGT. The CDR3 is made up of 15 amino acids. The J segment lost 4 bases and the V segment lost 2 bases, leaving 8 bases of the junction unmatched. For the CDR3, the DNA is TGTGCCAGCAGTGAACTCGGCGGGAGAGTATACGAGCAGTACTTC. This codes for CASSELGGRVYEQYF.

The chain has TRBV6-2 or TRBV6-3 and TRBJ2-4; 10 nucleotides line up with TRBD2. The trim removed 6 bases at V and 0 bases at J, leaving 2 bases unmatched. The CDR3 is made up of 15 amino acids. The germline CDR1 and CDR2 sequences are MNHEY and SVGEGT. The CDR3: CASRLAGEAKNIQYF. The CDR3 DNA reads TGTGCCAGCAGGCTAGCGGGGGAAGCCAAAAACATTCAGTACTTC.

The chain couples TRBV6-5 to TRBJ1-5; D might be TRBD1 (6 bases). CDR3 length: 15 residues. The V end was cut by 2 bases, the J end by 1 base, with 9 bases between. Germline loops: CDR1 MNHEY, CDR2 SVGAGI. The CDR3 region is CASSYRQGSNQPQHF. The CDR3, as DNA: TGTGCCAGCAGTTACCGGCAGGGGAGCAATCAGCCCCAGCATTTT.

On this clonotype itself: The conserved closing phenylalanine or tryptophan is absent in this CDR3, likely reflecting a read error. V usage is TRBV7-9 and J usage is TRBJ1-1; no clear D gene. Trimming shortened V by 4 bases and J by 1 base, and 13 bases separated the two germline ends. The CDR3 extends over 15 amino acids. The germline V gene encodes CDR1 SEHNR and CDR2 FQNEAQ (reference sequence). Here the CDR3 DNA reads TGTGCCAGCAGCTCCCTTACAGCGGCGAACACTGAAGCTTTCTTA. Encoded protein: CASSSLTAANTEAFL.

This clonotype showed up just a few times. This sequence joins TRBV7-2 and TRBJ2-3, with TRBD2 as a possible D gene (6 bases). The V end was cut by 2 bases, the J end by 4 bases, with 13 bases between. CDR3 length: 15 residues. From germline, CDR1 is SGHTA and CDR2 FQGNSA. The CDR3 coding sequence is TGTGCCAGCAGCTTATACGGCAGGGAGGCAGATACGCAGTATTTT. This encodes CASSLYGREADTQYF.

The chain couples TRBV13 to TRBJ1-3; a possible D gene is TRBD1 (5 bases). Germline V lookup: CDR1 PRHDT, CDR2 FYEKMQ (reference sequence). The CDR3 runs to 12 residues. The V and J ends lost 6 bases and 11 bases respectively, with 14 bases between them. CDR3 nucleotides: TGTGCCAGCAGGGCTGGGGGTTCAGCCATATATTTT. Its protein product is CASRAGGSAIYF.

The V call is TRBV7-9, the J call TRBJ2-7; no definite D call. The ends were cut back, 8 bases at V and 0 bases at J, with 8 bases in the middle. The CDR3 totals 12 residues. From germline, CDR1 is SEHNR and CDR2 FQNEAQ (reference sequence). CDR3 region: CASGESSYEQYF. DNA for the CDR3: TGTGCCAGCGGCGAGAGCTCCTACGAGCAGTACTTC.

This clonotype was seen only a few times. The gene calls are TRBV7-8 and TRBJ2-5; possibly TRBD2 for D (6 bases). The CDR3 contains 15 residues. V lost 7 bases to trimming and J lost 2 bases, with 17 bases between them. Germline values: CDR1 SGHVS, CDR2 FQNEAQ. CDR3 loop: CASTSYGGTQETQYF. DNA for the CDR3: TGTGCCAGCACGAGTTACGGGGGAACGCAAGAGACCCAGTACTTC. Full variable domain (rest looked up from reference TRBV7-8 and TRBJ2-5): GAGVSQSPRYKVAKRGQDVALRCDPISGHVSLFWYQQALGQGPEFLTYFQNEAQLDKSGLPSDRFFAERPEGSVSTLKIQRTQQEDSAVYLCASTSYGGTQETQYFGPGTRLLVL.

V gene TRBV28 combines with J gene TRBJ2-1; 12 bases map to TRBD2. J gave up 7 bases and V 7 bases, and 23 bases lay outside the gene matches. This CDR3 contains 20 residues. Germline lookup yields CDR1 MDHEN and CDR2 SYDVKM. CDR3 DNA: TGTGCCAGCATTCCACGGGTCAGCACCTTACTAGCGGGAGGCGGAAATGAGCAGTTCTTC. This sequence encodes CASIPRVSTLLAGGGNEQFF.

The V and J genes are TRBV6-2 or TRBV6-3 and TRBJ2-4; TRBD2 is a possible D gene (5 bases). CDR3 length equals 14 residues. Trimming removed 6 bases from V and 6 bases from J, with 15 bases in between. The V gene's germline CDR1 is MNHEY and CDR2 SVGEGT. The CDR3 sequence: CASRLREPGNIQYF. DNA of the CDR3: TGTGCCAGCAGATTAAGGGAGCCGGGAAACATTCAGTACTTC.

This clonotype came up a few times. The chain couples TRBV7-2 to TRBJ2-5; TRBD2 matches at 8 bases. J lost 5 bases, V lost 1 base, and 6 bases had no gene match. CDR1 is SGHTA, CDR2 FQGNSA, per germline. The CDR3 covers 15 residues. The CDR3 here is CASSLGAGVSETQYF. The CDR3, as DNA: TGTGCCAGCAGCTTAGGAGCGGGAGTTTCGGAGACCCAGTACTTC.

The genes are TRBV7-9 and TRBJ2-7; 8 nucleotides match TRBD1. Germline V CDR1 and CDR2: SEHNR, FQNEAQ (reference sequence). CDR3 size: 14 residues. V was clipped by 5 bases and J by 5 bases; unmatched bases: 8. The chain's CDR3 is CASSPGPGGNEQYF. For the CDR3, the DNA is TGTGCCAGCAGCCCGGGTCCAGGGGGCAACGAGCAGTACTTC.

This clonotype turned up a few times. This chain joins TRBV7-6 and TRBJ2-3; TRBD2 agrees at 16 bases. The V and J ends lost 5 bases and 4 bases, in that order; junction bases with no gene match: 12. The CDR3 extends over 19 amino acids. CDR1 is SGHVS, CDR2 FNYEAQ, per germline. In DNA, the CDR3 is TGTGCCAGCAGCCGGGGACTAGCGGGAGGGCCCTTTAACCCAGATACGCAGTATTTT. This codes for CASSRGLAGGPFNPDTQYF. Looking up the rest from reference TRBV7-6 and TRBJ2-3 gives the full variable domain: GAGVSQSPRYKVTKRGQDVALRCDPISGHVSLYWYRQALGQGPEFLTYFNYEAQQDKSGLPNDRFSAERPEGSISTLTIQRTEQRDSAMYRCASSRGLAGGPFNPDTQYFGPGTRLTVL.